These 6 T cell receptor beta chains were sequenced from one sample in a study of cytomegalovirus exposure and HLA in healthy donors. PCR was performed using 60 Vbeta and 13 Jbeta primers. Only in-frame clones appear in the TCRdb table, and some are missing; sequencing was by immunoSEQ multiplex PCR. The repertoire has about 52,000 clones, over 60% of them found once; the top ten carry about 9.7%. Source material: PBMCs. The receptors stem from a woman in her forties or fifties in good health and CMV-seronegative.

As to this clone: The germline gene is not matched at one end of the junction; a read error may be the cause. This chain connects TRBV7-9 to TRBJ2-7; the D is unclear. This CDR3 has 12 residues. Germline assignment: CDR1 SEHNR and CDR2 FQNEAQ (reference sequence). The CDR3 spells CSSSLGSYEQYF. CDR3 nucleotide sequence: TGTTCCAGCAGCTTAGGCAGCTACGAGCAGTACTTC.

V usage is TRBV4-1 and J usage is TRBJ2-3, with TRBD1 as a possible D gene (5 bases). The germline V and J ends were trimmed by 0 bases and 3 bases, with 10 bases remaining between them. Germline assignment: CDR1 MGHRA and CDR2 YSYEKL. The CDR3 has 15 amino acids. CDR3 nucleotides: TGCGCCAGCAGCCAAGAACAGGTGAGGACAGATACGCAGTATTTT. Translated, it gives CASSQEQVRTDTQYF.

The genes are TRBV28 and TRBJ1-4; D gene unclear. V dropped 6 bases and J dropped 8 bases, with 10 bases sitting between them. The germline CDR1 and CDR2 sequences are MDHEN and SYDVKM. The CDR3 is 12 residues long. CDR3 residues: CASSSIGEKLFF. The CDR3 nucleotides read TGTGCCAGCAGCAGCATCGGGGAAAAACTGTTTTTT.

The chain is built from TRBV28 and TRBJ1-4; 8 nucleotides line up with TRBD1. This CDR3 contains 15 residues. The germline CDR1 and CDR2 sequences are MDHEN and SYDVKM. V shed 6 bases and J 1 base; nucleotides not matched to a gene: 4. CDR3 sequence (DNA): TGTGCCAGCAGAGAAACAGGGGGAACTAATGAAAAACTGTTTTTT. Translated: CASRETGGTNEKLFF.

This chain links TRBV7-2 with TRBJ1-2, with 9 positions matching TRBD1. The CDR3 covers 19 residues. The V and J ends lost 3 bases and 2 bases, in that order; junction bases with no gene match: 16. Germline loops: CDR1 SGHTA, CDR2 FQGNSA. CDR3 in amino acids: CASSFESGTGSYVNYGYTF. CDR3 sequence (DNA): TGTGCCAGCAGCTTCGAGTCCGGGACAGGGAGCTACGTGAACTATGGCTACACCTTC. Full variable domain (outside the CDR3, taken from reference TRBV7-2 and TRBJ1-2): GAGVSQSPSNKVTEKGKDVELRCDPISGHTALYWYRQSLGQGLEFLIYFQGNSAPDKSGLPSDRFSAERTGGSVSTLTIQRTQQEDSAVYLCASSFESGTGSYVNYGYTFGSGTRLTVV.

The V call is TRBV28, the J call TRBJ1-5; TRBD1 is a possible D gene (5 bases). The CDR3 runs to 15 residues. The germline V gene has CDR1 MDHEN and CDR2 SYDVKM. Trimming removed 6 bases at V and 7 bases at J, with 19 bases between. This chain's CDR3 is CASRFGGGVEQPQHF. Here the CDR3 DNA reads TGTGCCAGCAGGTTCGGGGGGGGAGTGGAGCAGCCCCAGCATTTT.